The 14 T cell receptor beta chains below were found in one sample sequenced in a study of blood T cell repertoires in COVID-19. Clones were sequenced by immunoSEQ multiplex PCR, and TCRdb holds only the in-frame ones, with some missing. In the table there are 50,000 to 65,000 clones, roughly 86% of which are singletons. The specimen sequenced was peripheral blood. Source of these receptors: a man in his fifties or sixties with active COVID-19.

This chain connects TRBV7-2 to TRBJ2-3; D gene uncertain. The CDR3 extends over 13 amino acids. The germline V gene encodes CDR1 SGHTA and CDR2 FQGNSA. The V end lost 1 base, the J end lost 5 bases, and 7 bases lay between the germline ends. CDR3 DNA sequence: TGTGCCAGCAGCTTAGGTCCCGGAGATACGCAGTATTTT. Translating it yields CASSLGPGDTQYF.

This chain uses TRBV7-9 with TRBJ1-4; D uncertain. The CDR3 sequence is 16 residues long. Trimming left V 3 bases short and J 2 bases short, with 13 bases between. Germline V gives CDR1 SEHNR, CDR2 FQNEAQ (reference sequence). Written as DNA, the CDR3 is TGTGCCAGCAGCTTCTACGGGTCGGATACTAATGAAAAACTGTTTTTT. It is translated as CASSFYGSDTNEKLFF.

This clone was counted a few times. The V call is TRBV11-2, the J call TRBJ2-3; possibly TRBD2 for D (5 bases). The V and J ends lost 1 base and 3 bases respectively, with 17 bases between them. The CDR3 has 17 residues. Germline V CDR1 and CDR2: SGHAT, FQNNGV. In DNA form, the CDR3 reads TGTGCCAGCAGCTTAGGCCTTGTAGGGCCGGGGACAGATACGCAGTATTTT. Protein: CASSLGLVGPGTDTQYF.

The chain links TRBV12-5 to TRBJ2-7; the match to TRBD2 covers 10 bases. V lost 0 bases, J lost 0 bases, and 8 bases stayed unmatched. The length of the CDR3 is 18 residues. Germline assignment: CDR1 LGHNT and CDR2 FRNRAP. The CDR3 bases are TGTGCTAGTGGTTTGGTACAAAATAGCGGGGGGACCTCCTACGAGCAGTACTTC. Translated: CASGLVQNSGGTSYEQYF. Looking up the rest from reference TRBV12-5 and TRBJ2-7 gives the full variable domain: DARVTQTPRHKVTEMGQEVTMRCQPILGHNTVFWYRQTMMQGLELLAYFRNRAPLDDSGMPKDRFSAEMPDATLATLKIQPSEPRDSAVYFCASGLVQNSGGTSYEQYFGPGTRLTVT.

This chain uses TRBV5-6 with TRBJ2-1, with 8 bases identical to TRBD2. This CDR3 is built from 13 residues. V lost 7 bases, J lost 16 bases, and 16 bases stayed unmatched. Germline V gives CDR1 SGHDT, CDR2 YYEEEE. DNA for the CDR3: TGTGCCAGCGATAGATATATGGGACTAGGAAGTTTCTTC. Residues: CASDRYMGLGSFF.

The chain has TRBV12-3 or TRBV12-4 and TRBJ2-7; D remains unclear. The CDR3 length is 12 residues. Trimming took 4 bases from V and 0 from J, leaving 4 bases between them. As DNA, the CDR3 is TGTGCCAGCAGTTCCAACTCCTACGAGCAGTACTTC. Translated, it gives CASSSNSYEQYF.

The rearrangement uses TRBV3-1 (or the pseudogene TRBV3-2) and TRBJ2-1; no clear D gene. There are 18 residues in the CDR3. Trimming left V 1 base short and J 1 base short, with 17 bases between. Germline V gives CDR1 LGHDT, CDR2 YNNKEL (reference sequence). Here the CDR3 DNA reads TGTGCCAGCAGCCAAGCCCCAAATCAGGCAGCATCCTACAATGAGCAGTTCTTC. Translation: CASSQAPNQAASYNEQFF.

This chain connects TRBV18 to TRBJ2-3, with D tentatively TRBD1 (5 bases). Germline V gene sequence: CDR1 KGHSH, CDR2 LQKENI. Trimming took off 3 bases at V and 2 bases at J, with 12 bases between the two ends. The CDR3 covers 15 residues. This CDR3 reads CASSPGHGATDTQYF. As DNA, the CDR3 is TGTGCCAGCTCACCCGGACATGGGGCCACAGATACGCAGTATTTT.

The chain carries TRBV7-6 and TRBJ2-1; perhaps TRBD2 as D (6 bases). From germline, CDR1 is SGHVS and CDR2 FNYEAQ. V was cut by 1 base and J by 5 bases, with 12 bases left in between. The CDR3 totals 15 residues. The CDR3: CASSLDGGRNNEQFF. CDR3 DNA sequence: TGTGCCAGCAGCTTAGACGGGGGTAGAAACAATGAGCAGTTCTTC. Complete variable domain (other parts from reference TRBV7-6 and TRBJ2-1): GAGVSQSPRYKVTKRGQDVALRCDPISGHVSLYWYRQALGQGPEFLTYFNYEAQQDKSGLPNDRFSAERPEGSISTLTIQRTEQRDSAMYRCASSLDGGRNNEQFFGPGTRLTVL.

This chain connects TRBV6-4 to TRBJ2-7; D possibly corresponds to TRBD1 (6 bases). Trimming stripped 5 bases from V and 3 bases from J, with 11 bases between. The CDR3 has 13 residues. Germline CDR1 and CDR2: MRHNA and SNTAGT. In nucleotides, the CDR3 is TGTGCCAGCAGTCGGTCACAGGGCTACGAGCAGTACTTC. Translating it yields CASSRSQGYEQYF.

The gene calls are TRBV6-2 or TRBV6-3 and TRBJ2-7; the D is unclear. Germline V gene lookup returns CDR1 MNHEY and CDR2 SVGEGT. CDR3 length equals 14 residues. Trimming removed 0 bases at V and 1 base at J, with 7 bases between. The CDR3 nucleotides are TGTGCCAGCAGTTACTCGGCAGTATCCTACGAGCAGTACTTC. It codes for CASSYSAVSYEQYF.

This chain joins TRBV9 and TRBJ1-3, with D unclear. The germline gives CDR1 SGDLS, CDR2 YYNGEE. The CDR3 contains 15 residues. Trimming stripped 4 bases from V and 0 bases from J, with 11 bases between. DNA of the CDR3: TGTGCCAGCAGCCCCCGGTCCTTCTCTGGAAACACCATATATTTT. This gives the protein CASSPRSFSGNTIYF.

The V call is TRBV2, the J call TRBJ1-2; D gene ambiguous. Trimming removed 4 bases at V and 6 bases at J, with 3 bases between. Germline V gene sequence: CDR1 SNHLY, CDR2 FYNNEI. The CDR3 is made up of 10 amino acids. This CDR3 is CASSANGYTF. The CDR3 DNA reads as TGTGCCAGCAGTGCTAATGGCTACACCTTC.

The J gene is TRBJ1-1, the V gene TRBV7-9; D is ambiguous. The V gene's germline CDR1 is SEHNR and CDR2 FQNEAQ (reference sequence). The CDR3 runs to 13 residues. Trimming took off 2 bases at V and 1 base at J, with 5 bases between the two ends. CDR3 DNA: TGTGCCAGCAGCTTACAGGAGAACACTGAAGCTTTCTTT. It is translated as CASSLQENTEAFF.